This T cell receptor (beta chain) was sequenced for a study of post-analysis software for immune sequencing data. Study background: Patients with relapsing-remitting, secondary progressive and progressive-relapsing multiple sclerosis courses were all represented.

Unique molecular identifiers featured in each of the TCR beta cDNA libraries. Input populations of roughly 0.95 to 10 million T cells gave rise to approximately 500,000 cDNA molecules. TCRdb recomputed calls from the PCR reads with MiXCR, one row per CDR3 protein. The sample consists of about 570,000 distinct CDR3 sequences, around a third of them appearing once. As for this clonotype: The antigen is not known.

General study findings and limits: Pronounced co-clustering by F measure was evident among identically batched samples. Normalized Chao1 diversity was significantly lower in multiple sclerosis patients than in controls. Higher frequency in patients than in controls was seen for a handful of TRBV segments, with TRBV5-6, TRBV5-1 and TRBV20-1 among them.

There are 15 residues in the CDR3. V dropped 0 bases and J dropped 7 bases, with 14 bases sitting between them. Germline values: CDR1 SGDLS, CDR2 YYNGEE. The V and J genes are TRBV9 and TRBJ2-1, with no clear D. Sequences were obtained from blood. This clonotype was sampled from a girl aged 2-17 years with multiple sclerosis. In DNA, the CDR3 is TGTGCCAGCAGCGTAGAACAAGGGATAGGGAATGAGCAGTTCTTC. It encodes CASSVEQGIGNEQFF.